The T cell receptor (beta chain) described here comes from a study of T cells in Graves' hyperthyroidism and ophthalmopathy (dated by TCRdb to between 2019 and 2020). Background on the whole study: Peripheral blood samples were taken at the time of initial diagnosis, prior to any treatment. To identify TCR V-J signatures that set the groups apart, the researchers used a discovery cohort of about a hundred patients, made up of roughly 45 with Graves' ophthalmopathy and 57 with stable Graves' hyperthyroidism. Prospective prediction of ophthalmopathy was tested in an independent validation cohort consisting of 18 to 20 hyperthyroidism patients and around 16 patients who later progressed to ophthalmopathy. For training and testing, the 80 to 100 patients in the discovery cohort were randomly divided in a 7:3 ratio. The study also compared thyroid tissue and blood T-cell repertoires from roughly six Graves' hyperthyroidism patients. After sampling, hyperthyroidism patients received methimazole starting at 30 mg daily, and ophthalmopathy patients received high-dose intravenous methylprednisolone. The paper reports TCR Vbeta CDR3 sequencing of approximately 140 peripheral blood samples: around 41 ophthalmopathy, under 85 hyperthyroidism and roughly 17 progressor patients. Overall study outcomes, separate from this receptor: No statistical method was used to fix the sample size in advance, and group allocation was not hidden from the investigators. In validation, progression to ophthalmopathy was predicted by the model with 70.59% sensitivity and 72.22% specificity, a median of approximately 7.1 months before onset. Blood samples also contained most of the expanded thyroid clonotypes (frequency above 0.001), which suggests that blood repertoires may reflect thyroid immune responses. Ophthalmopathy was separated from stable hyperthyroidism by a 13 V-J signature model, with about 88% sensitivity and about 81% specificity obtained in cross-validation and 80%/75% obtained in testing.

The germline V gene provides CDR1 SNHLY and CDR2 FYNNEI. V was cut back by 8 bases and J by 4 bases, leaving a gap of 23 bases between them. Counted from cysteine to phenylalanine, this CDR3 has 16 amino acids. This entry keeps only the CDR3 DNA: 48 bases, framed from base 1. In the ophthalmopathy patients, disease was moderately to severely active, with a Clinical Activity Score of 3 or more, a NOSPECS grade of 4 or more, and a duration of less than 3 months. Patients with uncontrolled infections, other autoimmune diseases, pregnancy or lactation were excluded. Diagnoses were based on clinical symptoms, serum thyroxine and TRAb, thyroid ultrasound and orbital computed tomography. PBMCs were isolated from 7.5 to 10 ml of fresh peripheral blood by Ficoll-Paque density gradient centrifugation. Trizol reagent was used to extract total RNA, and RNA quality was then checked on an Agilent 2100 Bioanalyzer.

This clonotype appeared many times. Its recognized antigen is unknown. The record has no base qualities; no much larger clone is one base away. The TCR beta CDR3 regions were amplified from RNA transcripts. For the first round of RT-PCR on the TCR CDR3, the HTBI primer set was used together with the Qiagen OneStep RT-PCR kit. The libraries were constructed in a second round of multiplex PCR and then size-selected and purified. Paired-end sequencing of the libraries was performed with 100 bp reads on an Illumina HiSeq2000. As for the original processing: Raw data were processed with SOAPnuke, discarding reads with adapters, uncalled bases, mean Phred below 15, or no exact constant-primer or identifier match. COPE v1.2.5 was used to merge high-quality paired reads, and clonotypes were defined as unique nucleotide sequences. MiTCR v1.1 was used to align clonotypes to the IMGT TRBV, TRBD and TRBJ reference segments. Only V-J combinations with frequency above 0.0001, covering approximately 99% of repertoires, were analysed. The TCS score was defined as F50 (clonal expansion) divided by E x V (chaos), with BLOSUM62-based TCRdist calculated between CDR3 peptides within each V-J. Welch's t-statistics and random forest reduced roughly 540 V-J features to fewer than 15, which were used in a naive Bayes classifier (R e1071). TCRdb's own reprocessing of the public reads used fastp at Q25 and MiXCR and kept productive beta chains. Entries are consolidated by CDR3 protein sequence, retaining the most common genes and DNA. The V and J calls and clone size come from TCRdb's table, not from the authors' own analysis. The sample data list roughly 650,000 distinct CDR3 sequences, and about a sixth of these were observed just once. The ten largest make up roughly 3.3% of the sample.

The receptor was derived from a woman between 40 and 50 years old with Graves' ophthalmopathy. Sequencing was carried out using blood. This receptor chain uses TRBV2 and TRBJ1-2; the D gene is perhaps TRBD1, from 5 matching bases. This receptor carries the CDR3 CASDFLGAGISYGYTF. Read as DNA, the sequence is TGTGCCAGCGACTTTTTGGGCGCAGGGATAAGCTATGGCTACACCTTC. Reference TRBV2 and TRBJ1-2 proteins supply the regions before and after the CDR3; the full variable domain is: EPEVTQTPSHQVTQMGQEVILRCVPISNHLYFYWYRQILGQKVEFLVSFYNNEISEKSEIFDDQFSVERPDGSNFTLKIRSTKLEDSAMYFCASDFLGAGISYGYTFGSGTRLTVV.